Included here is one T cell receptor beta chain sequence, with context. The target of this receptor is not known. It has no much larger one-base neighbor in the sample; base qualities were not kept. This entry comes from a study of shared T cell receptors in the human thymus (dated by TCRdb to the early 2020s). Context from the whole study: The study examined how self-reactive, shared T-cell receptor alpha chains are generated in the human thymus.

The library relied on the immunoSEQ multiplex PCR assay. This immuneACCESS table, as held by TCRdb, lists in-frame sequences with V and J called but not all clones. Of the missing ones, under half trace to an unresolved V gene in checked studies; the others have no known cause. The sample table lists hundreds of thousands of clones, roughly 94% of them with a count of one. Jointly, the top ten make up around 0.018% of the sample. V is reduced by 1 base and J by 3 bases, leaving a spacing of 13 bases between them. CDR1 and CDR2 were assigned from the germline V gene as MGHRA and YSYEKL. The CDR3 sequence holds 16 residues, the cysteine and phenylalanine included. This entry keeps only the CDR3 DNA: 48 bases, framed from base 1.

The V and J segments used are TRBV4-1 and TRBJ1-5, with the D gene uncertain. This sequence originates from a human donor. Sequencing input: thymocytes. The encoded CDR3 is CASSQGRERDNQPQHF. The nucleotide sequence is given as TGCGCCAGCAGCCAAGGTAGGGAGAGAGACAATCAGCCCCAGCATTTT.